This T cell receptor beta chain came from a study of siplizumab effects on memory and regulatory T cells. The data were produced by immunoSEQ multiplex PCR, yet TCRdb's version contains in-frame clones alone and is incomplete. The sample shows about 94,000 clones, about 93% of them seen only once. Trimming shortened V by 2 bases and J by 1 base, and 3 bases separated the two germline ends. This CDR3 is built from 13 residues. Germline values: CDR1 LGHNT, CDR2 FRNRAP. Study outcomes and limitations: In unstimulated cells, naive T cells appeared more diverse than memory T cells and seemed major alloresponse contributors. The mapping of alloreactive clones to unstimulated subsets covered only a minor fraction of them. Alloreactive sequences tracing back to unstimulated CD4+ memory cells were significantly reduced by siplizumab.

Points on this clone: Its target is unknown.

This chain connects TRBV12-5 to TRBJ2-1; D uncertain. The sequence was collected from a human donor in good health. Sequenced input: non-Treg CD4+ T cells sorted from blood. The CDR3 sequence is CASGLSSYNEQFF. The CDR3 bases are TGTGCTAGTGGTTTGTCATCCTACAATGAGCAGTTCTTC.